Sequencing of this TCR beta chain was carried out in a study of monozygotic twins with inflammatory bowel disease. As to this clonotype: The antigen is not known.

This CDR3 has 16 residues. The germline V gene encodes CDR1 KGHSH and CDR2 LQKENI. Study findings and constraints: Lower sharing of clonotypes with other individuals was seen in IBD patients than in healthy twins. This was most marked in patients showing signs of disease activity.

Donors each gave approximately 2.5 ml of blood. TCRdb reprocessed the 5' RACE reads; each CDR3 protein has one entry and no DNA is given. The table lists 90,000 to 110,000 distinct CDR3 sequences. Sequencing was done on a sample of blood. The TCR originated in a human donor with ulcerative colitis or Crohn's disease, or a healthy co-twin of an affected twin (not recorded which). The chain recombines TRBV18 with TRBJ2-7; TCRdb's D call, TRBD2, is unchecked because there is no DNA. The CDR3 loop is CASSPLTSGRGYEQYF. Variable domain in full (rest from reference TRBV18 and TRBJ2-7): NAGVMQNPRHLVRRRGQEARLRCSPMKGHSHVYWYRQLPEEGLKFMVYLQKENIIDESGMPKERFSAEFPKEGPSILRIQQVVRGDSAAYFCASSPLTSGRGYEQYFGPGTRLTVT.